This T cell receptor (beta chain) stems from a study of radiation and T cells in renal cell carcinoma. Method: immunoSEQ multiplex PCR; TCRdb's copy keeps in-frame clones and lacks some. The table records 95,000 to 150,000 clones, about four fifths of them present only once. This CDR3 comprises 13 residues. The ends were cut back, 5 bases at V and 2 bases at J, with 9 bases in the middle. CDR1 SGHNT and CDR2 YYREEE come from the germline V gene (reference sequence). This sample's time point: baseline pretreatment blood. The treatment is: 15 Gy SBRT to primary tumor, nephrectomy 4 weeks later. The gene calls are TRBV5-4 and TRBJ2-3; possibly TRBD1 for D (6 bases). The TCR comes from an older woman with renal cell carcinoma. The source was blood, collected from a patient whose treatment included radiotherapy and nephrectomy. The CDR3 DNA reads TGTGCCAGCAGGGACAGCATCACAGATACGCAGTATTTT. The encoded protein is CASRDSITDTQYF.